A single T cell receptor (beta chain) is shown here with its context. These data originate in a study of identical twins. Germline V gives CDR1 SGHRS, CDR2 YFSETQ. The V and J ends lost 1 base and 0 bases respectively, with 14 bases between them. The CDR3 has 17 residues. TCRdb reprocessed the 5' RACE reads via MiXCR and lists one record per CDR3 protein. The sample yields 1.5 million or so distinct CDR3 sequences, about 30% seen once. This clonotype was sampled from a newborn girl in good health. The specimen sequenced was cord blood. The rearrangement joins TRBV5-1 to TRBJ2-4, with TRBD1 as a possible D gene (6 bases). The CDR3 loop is CASSLTWDTLAKNIQYF. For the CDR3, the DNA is TGCGCCAGCAGCTTGACCTGGGACACCCTAGCCAAAAACATTCAGTACTTC.